This TCR beta chain was observed in a study of CD8+ T cells in alopecia areata. Sorting of PBMCs yielded the CD4+ and CD8+ T cells. Following extraction, RNA underwent reverse transcription to cDNA, which served as the sequencing template. Profiled with immunoSEQ multiplex PCR; TCRdb holds only in-frame clones, not every one. The data show about 99,000 clones, approximately 52% seen once. The CDR3 loop spans 16 amino acids. V was shortened by 3 bases and J by 4 bases, with 16 bases between the two germline ends. The germline V gene encodes CDR1 MNHNS and CDR2 SASEGT. As for this clone: The antigen is not known.

Study conclusions and caveats: Clarity of TCR sharing across patients fell short of that in mice, possibly HLA-related. Across lesional scalp, and particularly alopecia totalis/universalis, clonality surpassed that of normal scalp. Scalp sample data also include resident alphabeta T cells from normal skin.

Sequenced input: CD4+ T cells sorted from blood. The rearrangement uses TRBV6-1 and TRBJ2-1; D possibly corresponds to TRBD2 (7 bases). The sequence was obtained from a human donor in good health. This chain's CDR3 is CASSDWGGGAYNEQFF. For the CDR3, the DNA is TGTGCCAGCAGTGATTGGGGAGGGGGAGCATACAATGAGCAGTTCTTC.